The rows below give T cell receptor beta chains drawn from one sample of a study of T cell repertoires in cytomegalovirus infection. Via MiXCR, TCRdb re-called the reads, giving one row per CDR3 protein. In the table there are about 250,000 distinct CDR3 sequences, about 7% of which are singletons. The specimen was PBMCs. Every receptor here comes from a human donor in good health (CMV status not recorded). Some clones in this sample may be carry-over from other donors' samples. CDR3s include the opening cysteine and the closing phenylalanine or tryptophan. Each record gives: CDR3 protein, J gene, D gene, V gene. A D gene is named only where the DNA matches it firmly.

CDR3: CASSLARGTGRAYRSNQPQHF
J: TRBJ1-5
D: TRBD1
V: TRBV7-9

CDR3: CASSFVREQYF
J: TRBJ2-7
D: NA
V: TRBV7-4

CDR3: CASSLGVAGERYNEQFF
J: TRBJ2-1
D: TRBD2
V: TRBV11-3

CDR3: CASSLATANNEQFF
J: TRBJ2-1
D: NA
V: TRBV5-5

CDR3: CASHYNSGTGEQYF
J: TRBJ2-7
D: NA
V: TRBV6-2/TRBV6-3

CDR3: CASSAGLHNSPLHF
J: TRBJ1-6
D: NA
V: TRBV7-2

CDR3: CASRSFAGEETQYF
J: TRBJ2-5
D: TRBD2
V: TRBV28

CDR3: CASSAAIGSETQYF
J: TRBJ2-5
D: NA
V: TRBV9

CDR3: CSVGPNGNTIYF
J: TRBJ1-3
D: NA
V: TRBV29-1

CDR3: CSVEPGIYGYTF
J: TRBJ1-2
D: NA
V: TRBV29-1

CDR3: CATSRRQGNTEAFF
J: TRBJ1-1
D: TRBD1
V: TRBV15

CDR3: CASSPLGRGVGEDYEQYF
J: TRBJ2-7
D: NA
V: TRBV11-2

CDR3: CSVEDTGAQETQYF
J: TRBJ2-5
D: NA
V: TRBV29-1

CDR3: CASSAGGDNEQFF
J: TRBJ2-1
D: TRBD2
V: TRBV9

CDR3: CASSYLRGTGELFF
J: TRBJ2-2
D: NA
V: TRBV7-2

CDR3: CASSLGPPGYAGELFF
J: TRBJ2-2
D: NA
V: TRBV7-9

CDR3: CSARDRGLRNNQPQHF
J: TRBJ1-5
D: TRBD1
V: TRBV20-1

CDR3: CASRRDSTDTQYF
J: TRBJ2-3
D: NA
V: TRBV6-2/TRBV6-3

CDR3: CSVNKKGLLNTEAFF
J: TRBJ1-1
D: NA
V: TRBV29-1

CDR3: CAISDRGGEDYGYTF
J: TRBJ1-2
D: NA
V: TRBV10-3

CDR3: CSARLRLAGVSDTQYF
J: TRBJ2-3
D: TRBD2
V: TRBV20-1

CDR3: CASSGQGVGYQPQHF
J: TRBJ1-5
D: TRBD1
V: TRBV7-2

CDR3: CASSAQVGRNQPQHF
J: TRBJ1-5
D: NA
V: TRBV2

CDR3: CASGPPGRTPGNTIYF
J: TRBJ1-3
D: NA
V: TRBV12-5

CDR3: CASSLGDRGLAKNIQYF
J: TRBJ2-4
D: TRBD1
V: TRBV7-2

CDR3: CASSGTGLAKNIQYF
J: TRBJ2-4
D: TRBD1
V: TRBV6-6

CDR3: CASSLVLGGVAFF
J: TRBJ1-1
D: NA
V: TRBV7-2

CDR3: CATSRDQGGDADTQYF
J: TRBJ2-3
D: NA
V: TRBV15

CDR3: CASSQLGTDTQYF
J: TRBJ2-3
D: NA
V: TRBV7-8

CDR3: CASSLAFAGGTNTGELFF
J: TRBJ2-2
D: TRBD2
V: TRBV7-6

CDR3: CSVGEGTDTQYF
J: TRBJ2-3
D: NA
V: TRBV29-1